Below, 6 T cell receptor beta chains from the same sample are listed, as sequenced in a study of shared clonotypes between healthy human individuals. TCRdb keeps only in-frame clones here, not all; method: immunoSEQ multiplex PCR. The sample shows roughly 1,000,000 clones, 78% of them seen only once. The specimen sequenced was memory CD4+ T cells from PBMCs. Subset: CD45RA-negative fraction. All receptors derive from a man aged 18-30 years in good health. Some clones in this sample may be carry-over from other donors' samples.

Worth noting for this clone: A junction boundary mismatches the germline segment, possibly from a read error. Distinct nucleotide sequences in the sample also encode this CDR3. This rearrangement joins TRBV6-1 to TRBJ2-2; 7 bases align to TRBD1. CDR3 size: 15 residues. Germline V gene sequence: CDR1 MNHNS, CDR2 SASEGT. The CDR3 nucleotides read TGCGCCAGCAGTGAAGAGATTACAGGGGCGGGGGAGCTGTTTTTT. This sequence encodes CASSEEITGAGELFF.

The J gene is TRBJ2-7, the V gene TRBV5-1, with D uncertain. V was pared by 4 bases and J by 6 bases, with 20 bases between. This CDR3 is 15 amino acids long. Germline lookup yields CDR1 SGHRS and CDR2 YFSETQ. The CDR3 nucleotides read TGCGCCAGCAGCAGGAATGCACTCGGAGTCGGCGAGCAGTACTTC. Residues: CASSRNALGVGEQYF.

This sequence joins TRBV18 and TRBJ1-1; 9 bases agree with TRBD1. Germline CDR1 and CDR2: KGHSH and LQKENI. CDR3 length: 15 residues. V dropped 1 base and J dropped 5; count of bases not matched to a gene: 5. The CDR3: CASSPLGTGWTEAFF. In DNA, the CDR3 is TGTGCCAGCTCACCACTCGGGACAGGGTGGACTGAAGCTTTCTTT.

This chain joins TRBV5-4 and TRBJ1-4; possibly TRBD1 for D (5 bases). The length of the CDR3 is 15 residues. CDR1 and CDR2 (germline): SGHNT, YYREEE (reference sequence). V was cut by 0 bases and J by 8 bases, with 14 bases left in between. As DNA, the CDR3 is TGTGCCAGCAGCTTGGGGGCGTCCTCAGGGGAAAAACTGTTTTTT. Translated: CASSLGASSGEKLFF.

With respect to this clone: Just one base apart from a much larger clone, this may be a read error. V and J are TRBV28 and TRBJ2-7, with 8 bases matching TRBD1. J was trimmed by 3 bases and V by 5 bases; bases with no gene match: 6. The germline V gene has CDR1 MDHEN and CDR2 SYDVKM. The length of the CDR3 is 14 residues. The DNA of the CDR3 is TGTGCCAGCAGTCCGGGACAGGCCCACTACGAGCAGTACTTC. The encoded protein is CASSPGQAHYEQYF.

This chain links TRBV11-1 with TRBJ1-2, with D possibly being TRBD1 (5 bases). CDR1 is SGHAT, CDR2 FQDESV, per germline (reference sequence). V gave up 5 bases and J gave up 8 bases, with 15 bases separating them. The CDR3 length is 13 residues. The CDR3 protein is CASSPDLEGGYTF. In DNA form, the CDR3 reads TGTGCCAGCAGCCCAGACCTCGAGGGGGGCTACACCTTC.